This T cell receptor (beta chain) originates from a study of T cell responses to AZD1222 COVID-19 vaccine. Broader study findings: Mostly white British, mostly female donors; authors suggested clonal diversity may be underestimated.

Method: immunoSEQ multiplex PCR; TCRdb's copy keeps in-frame clones and lacks some. The sample includes under 170,000 clones, 92% seen only once; the top ten take more than 3%. In regard to this clone: Antigen specificity is unknown.

The specimen comprised peripheral blood, sampled 28 days after the second AZD1222 dose. The receptor comes from an adult who received the AZD1222 COVID-19 vaccine.

CDR3 sequence (DNA): TGTGCCAGCAGCCAAACTAGCGGGAGGGATACGCAGTATTTT. This codes for CASSQTSGRDTQYF. The chain carries TRBV7-2 and TRBJ2-3; 12 nucleotides match TRBD2. V trimming: 5 bases; J trimming: 6 bases; junction bases outside the gene matches: 3. The CDR3 loop spans 14 amino acids. Per germline, CDR1 SGHTA and CDR2 FQGNSA. Together with reference TRBV7-2 and TRBJ2-3, the CDR3 gives the full variable domain: GAGVSQSPSNKVTEKGKDVELRCDPISGHTALYWYRQSLGQGLEFLIYFQGNSAPDKSGLPSDRFSAERTGGSVSTLTIQRTQQEDSAVYLCASSQTSGRDTQYFGPGTRLTVL.